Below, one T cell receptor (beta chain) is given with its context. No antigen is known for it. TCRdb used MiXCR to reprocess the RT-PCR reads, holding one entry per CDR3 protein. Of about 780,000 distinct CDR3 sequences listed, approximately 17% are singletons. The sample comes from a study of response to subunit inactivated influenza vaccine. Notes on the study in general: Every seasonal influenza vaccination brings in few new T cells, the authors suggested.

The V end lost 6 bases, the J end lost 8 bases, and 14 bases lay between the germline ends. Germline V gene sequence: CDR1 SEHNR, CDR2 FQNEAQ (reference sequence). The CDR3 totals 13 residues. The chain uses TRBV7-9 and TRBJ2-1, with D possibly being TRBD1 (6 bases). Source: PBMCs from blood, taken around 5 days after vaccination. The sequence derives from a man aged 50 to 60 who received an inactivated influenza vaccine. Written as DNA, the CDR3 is TGTGCCAGCAGACAGGGAGTTGTCGATGAGCAGTTCTTC. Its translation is CASRQGVVDEQFF.